The 10 T cell receptor beta chains below all came from one sample that was sequenced in a study of T-cell reconstitution after alpha-beta-depleted transplantation in children. Unique molecular identifiers tagged the TCRbeta library. TCRdb ran MiXCR on the PCR reads and lists one entry per CDR3 protein. The sample has a few hundred thousand distinct CDR3 sequences; around 21% are singletons. The input for sequencing was PBMCs from the stem cell graft donor, taken from the stem cell graft. The receptors come from a human donor who donated a stem cell graft to a child with acute myeloid leukemia.

The chain uses TRBV28 and TRBJ1-5, with 10 bases identical to TRBD1. Germline V lookup: CDR1 MDHEN, CDR2 SYDVKM. After removal of 1 base from V and 5 bases from J, the junction contained 5 bases not matched to a gene. CDR3 size: 16 residues. In DNA, the CDR3 is TGTGCCAGCAGTTTATTGGGACAGGGGAGCCATCAGCCCCAGCATTTT. This gives the protein CASSLLGQGSHQPQHF.

The sample holds many counts of this clonotype. This chain uses TRBV20-1 with TRBJ2-7, with D perhaps TRBD1 or TRBD2 (5 bases each). Per the germline V gene, CDR1 is DFQATT and CDR2 is SNEGSKA (reference sequence). This CDR3 is built from 13 residues. Trimming removed 6 bases at V and 0 bases at J, with 12 bases between. CDR3 residues: CSAVAGTSYEQYF. Written as DNA, the CDR3 is TGCAGTGCCGTCGCCGGGACCTCCTACGAGCAGTACTTC.

This clonotype occurred many times. This chain connects TRBV20-1 to TRBJ2-7, with D perhaps matching TRBD2 (5 bases). Per the germline V gene, CDR1 is DFQATT and CDR2 is SNEGSKA (reference sequence). The CDR3 covers 16 residues. V was clipped by 0 bases and J by 0 bases, with 15 bases between them. In DNA form, the CDR3 reads TGCAGTGCTAGAGATAATCGCGGGCCTAGCTCCTACGAGCAGTACTTC. Protein sequence: CSARDNRGPSSYEQYF.

This chain links TRBV28 with TRBJ2-1; possibly TRBD1 for D (6 bases). V dropped 5 bases and J dropped 7 bases, with 15 bases sitting between them. Germline V gene lookup returns CDR1 MDHEN and CDR2 SYDVKM. The CDR3 consists of 14 residues. CDR3 nucleotides: TGTGCCAGCAGTACACGCCAGGGGTCGAATGAGCAGTTCTTC. Translation gives CASSTRQGSNEQFF.

Concerning this clonotype: One end of the junction varies from germline; a read error may be responsible. The genes are TRBV20-1 and TRBJ2-3; 11 positions agree with TRBD2. Germline values: CDR1 DFQATT, CDR2 SNEGSKA (reference sequence). This CDR3 region has 15 residues. CDR3 coding DNA: TGCAGTGGTAGATTAGCGGGAGGGTACACAGATACGCAGTATTTT. This encodes CSGRLAGGYTDTQYF.

A few counts support this clonotype. The chain has TRBV20-1 and TRBJ2-7; the match to TRBD1 covers 10 bases. The V segment lost 5 bases and the J segment 6 bases; nucleotides outside the gene matches: 7. The CDR3 sequence is 13 residues long. The germline CDR1 and CDR2 sequences are DFQATT and SNEGSKA (reference sequence). CDR3 protein: CSALPGTGVEQYF. The CDR3 coding sequence is TGCAGTGCTCTCCCCGGGACAGGGGTCGAGCAGTACTTC.

V gene TRBV7-2 combines with J gene TRBJ2-7, with 7 bases aligning to TRBD1. CDR1 SGHTA and CDR2 FQGNSA come from the germline V gene. This CDR3 spans 17 amino acids. The V segment lost 1 base and the J segment 0 bases; nucleotides outside the gene matches: 9. CDR3 residues: CASSLVGGTESSYEQYF. The CDR3 nucleotides are TGTGCCAGCAGCTTAGTTGGTGGGACAGAGAGCTCCTACGAGCAGTACTTC.

This clonotype was counted a few times. This sequence joins TRBV19 and TRBJ1-2; D is undetermined. This CDR3 has 13 amino acids. Trimming removed 6 bases from V and 1 base from J, with 9 bases in between. Germline V CDR1 and CDR2: LNHDA, SQIVND (reference sequence). The CDR3 spells CASSQKGNYGYTF. Here the CDR3 DNA reads TGTGCCAGTAGCCAAAAAGGTAACTATGGCTACACCTTC.

DNA of the CDR3: TGTGCCAGCAGTTTAACTGGCGGGGAGCTGTTTTTT. Residues: CASSLTGGELFF. The J gene is TRBJ2-2, the V gene TRBV12-3 or TRBV12-4; D is undetermined. Trimming removed 2 bases from V and 7 bases from J, with 5 bases in between. The CDR3 length is 12 residues.

In this sample, this clonotype turned up many times. The chain is built from TRBV6-5 and TRBJ2-1; D unresolved. CDR1 and CDR2 (germline): MNHEY, SVGAGI. The CDR3 is 14 residues long. Trimming removed 0 bases at V and 4 bases at J, with 7 bases between. The CDR3 spells CASSYSARYNEQFF. The CDR3 DNA reads as TGTGCCAGCAGTTACTCGGCTCGGTACAATGAGCAGTTCTTC.